Following are 2 T cell receptor beta chains from one sample sequenced in a study of cytomegalovirus exposure and HLA in healthy donors. The primer mix had 60 Vbeta and 13 Jbeta primers. Clones were sequenced by immunoSEQ multiplex PCR, and TCRdb holds only the in-frame ones, with some missing. The sample shows 130,000 or so clones, 75% to 80% of them seen only once. The sample taken for sequencing was PBMCs. The receptors here all came from a male donor in good health and CMV-seronegative.

In its sample, this clone was seen a few times. The chain combines TRBV11-2 with TRBJ1-1, with D unresolved. Germline V gene lookup returns CDR1 SGHAT and CDR2 FQNNGV. The CDR3 length is 12 residues. Trimming removed 6 bases at V and 4 bases at J, with 9 bases between. The CDR3 reads CASSLAVTEAFF. Here the CDR3 DNA reads TGTGCCAGCAGTCTCGCGGTCACTGAAGCTTTCTTT.

This chain links TRBV9 with TRBJ2-6, with 13 positions matching TRBD2. Germline assignment: CDR1 SGDLS and CDR2 YYNGEE. The CDR3 runs to 18 residues. The V and J ends lost 3 bases and 4 bases, in that order; junction bases with no gene match: 7. CDR3 protein: CASSATSGGASGANVLTF. The CDR3 DNA reads as TGTGCCAGCAGCGCAACTAGCGGGGGGGCGTCCGGGGCCAACGTCCTGACTTTC.